This T cell receptor beta chain was identified during a study of T cell changes during pregnancy in multiple sclerosis. Germline CDR1 reads SGHVS; CDR2 reads FNYEAQ. This CDR3 has 15 amino acids. V lost 1 base, J lost 7 bases, and 14 bases lay in between. Using immunoSEQ multiplex PCR, the repertoire was profiled, and TCRdb retains in-frame clones only, with some absent. The repertoire holds tens of thousands of clones, with around 92% as singletons. The rearrangement joins TRBV7-6 to TRBJ1-5; D is undetermined. This material consisted of peripheral blood, taken in the first trimester of pregnancy. This clonotype was obtained from a female donor in good health, enrolled as a control in a pregnancy study. The CDR3 coding sequence is TGTGCCAGCAGCTTAGTCGAGGGTTTTACGCAGCCCCAGCATTTT. It translates to CASSLVEGFTQPQHF.